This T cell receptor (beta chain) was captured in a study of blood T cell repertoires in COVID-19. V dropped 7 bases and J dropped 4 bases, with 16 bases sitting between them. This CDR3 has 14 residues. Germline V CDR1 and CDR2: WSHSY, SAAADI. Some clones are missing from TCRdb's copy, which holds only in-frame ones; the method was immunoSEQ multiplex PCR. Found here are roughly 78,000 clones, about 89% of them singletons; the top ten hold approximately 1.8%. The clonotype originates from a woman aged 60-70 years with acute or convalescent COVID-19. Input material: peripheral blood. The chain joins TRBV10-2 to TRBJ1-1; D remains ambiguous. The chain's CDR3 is CASTPRREGTEAFF. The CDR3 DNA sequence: TGCGCCAGCACCCCAAGAAGGGAGGGCACTGAAGCTTTCTTT.